This T cell receptor beta chain was found in a study of OX40 agonist ivuxolimab in advanced cancers. CDR1 LGHNT and CDR2 FRNRAP come from the germline V gene. V dropped 2 bases and J dropped 4 bases, with 15 bases sitting between them. CDR3 size: 16 residues. Some clones are missing from TCRdb's copy, which holds only in-frame ones; the method was immunoSEQ multiplex PCR. Of 50,000 to 65,000 clones listed, around 82% are singletons. Source: CD4+ or CD8+ T cells sorted from blood, taken in a trial of the OX40 agonist ivuxolimab. The V gene is TRBV12-5, the J gene TRBJ1-5; tentative D call: TRBD1 (6 bases). The receptor comes from an adult with an advanced solid tumor such as melanoma, head and neck, liver or kidney cancer. The CDR3, as DNA: TGTGCTAGTGGTTTGTTTGGGGGCGCGGGAAATCAGCCCCAGCATTTT. Its translation is CASGLFGGAGNQPQHF. The full variable domain, completed using reference TRBV12-5 and TRBJ1-5, is DARVTQTPRHKVTEMGQEVTMRCQPILGHNTVFWYRQTMMQGLELLAYFRNRAPLDDSGMPKDRFSAEMPDATLATLKIQPSEPRDSAVYFCASGLFGGAGNQPQHFGDGTRLSIL.